The rows below give T cell receptor beta chains drawn from one sample of a study of blood T cell repertoires in COVID-19. Here immunoSEQ multiplex PCR was the method, and the copy in TCRdb shows in-frame clones only, minus some. The profile shows roughly 50,000 clones, 90% of them singletons. The sample was peripheral blood. The receptors were gathered from a woman between 40 and 55 years old with active COVID-19. Both conserved end residues are part of each CDR3. The D gene is left open where the match is weak. Where a row states a size, it is once, few, many or the class of an expanded clone; other rows omit it.

len | d_gene | j_gene | v_gene | abundance | CDR3nt | CDR3aa
16 | - | TRBJ2-3 | TRBV21-1 | - | TGTGCCAGCAGCTTGTTCGGCGGGGCGCCCAGAGATACGCAGTATTTT | CASSLFGGAPRDTQYF
13 | TRBD2 | TRBJ2-7 | TRBV29-1 | - | TGCAGCGCCGGGACTAGATACTCGCACGAGCAGTACTTC | CSAGTRYSHEQYF
14 | TRBD1 | TRBJ1-1 | TRBV5-5 | - | TGTGCCAGCAGCACCCGACAGGGGAACACTGAAGCTTTCTTT | CASSTRQGNTEAFF
13 | TRBD1 | TRBJ1-4 | TRBV6-2/TRBV6-3 | - | TGTGCCAGCAGTAAGGGGGCCCGAGAAAAACTGTTTTTT | CASSKGAREKLFF
15 | TRBD1 | TRBJ1-5 | TRBV2 | - | TGTGCCAGCAGTGAATTAGGGGGCCGCAATCAGCCCCAGCATTTT | CASSELGGRNQPQHF
12 | - | TRBJ2-3 | TRBV3-1/TRBV3-2 | - | TGTGCCAGCAGCCAAAGCGGAGATACGCAGTATTTT | CASSQSGDTQYF
16 | - | TRBJ2-5 | TRBV7-2 | - | TGTGCCAGCAGCTTAGGCCTAAGTCGGGGGCAAGAGACCCAGTACTTC | CASSLGLSRGQETQYF
16 | - | TRBJ2-7 | TRBV7-9 | - | TGTGCCAGCAGCCCCATAGGTACAGGGCCCCCTTACGAGCAGTACTTC | CASSPIGTGPPYEQYF
14 | - | TRBJ2-3 | TRBV2 | - | TGTGCCAGCAGTGAGCTAGTGTCCACAGATACGCAGTATTTT | CASSELVSTDTQYF
14 | - | TRBJ1-2 | TRBV5-5 | - | TGTGCCAGCAGCTTGGACAGAAACATTTATGGCTACACCTTC | CASSLDRNIYGYTF
16 | - | TRBJ1-6 | TRBV2 | - | TGTGCCAGCAGTGAAGCGCGGAGTTCGGGAGTTGGGACCCTCCACTTT | CASSEARSSGVGTLHF
14 | - | TRBJ2-1 | TRBV5-6 | - | TGTGCCAGCAGCTTGGGGGGGCGAGGGAATGAGCAGTTCTTC | CASSLGGRGNEQFF
15 | - | TRBJ2-4 | TRBV19 | - | TGTGCCAGTAGTATGATTCAGGGCCCAGCAAACATTCAGTACTTC | CASSMIQGPANIQYF
12 | - | TRBJ1-4 | TRBV7-2 | once | TGTGCCAGCAGCGCGGGGGTCGGAAAACTGTTTTTT | CASSAGVGKLFF
17 | TRBD2 | TRBJ2-3 | TRBV24-1 | - | TGTGCCACCAGTGATTCCCCGGGGGGGCGCAGCACAGATACGCAGTATTTT | CATSDSPGGRSTDTQYF
15 | TRBD2 | TRBJ2-5 | TRBV15 | - | TGTGCCACCAGCAGAGTAGCGGGGGGGCCTGAGACCCAGTACTTC | CATSRVAGGPETQYF
15 | - | TRBJ1-5 | TRBV19 | - | TGTGCCAGTAGAAATGGGGGGAATTCGGATCAGCCCCAGCATTTT | CASRNGGNSDQPQHF